Here is one TCR beta chain with its context. In the study's own analysis: Researchers report that nucleated cell counts were estimated from reference gene primer amplification. Sequenced by immunoSEQ multiplex PCR; TCRdb stores in-frame clones only, minus some. D and trimming come from the DNA, and the V and J calls and clone size come from that table. The table records about 46,000 clones, approximately 86% of them present only once. This record comes from a study of blood T cell repertoires in COVID-19. Background on the study: Sources were T cells, B-cell-depleted T cells, or PBMCs; the material itself was cDNA or gDNA.

CDR1 is SGHVS, CDR2 FQNEAQ, per germline. The CDR3 is made up of 15 amino acids. V was shortened by 2 bases and J by 6 bases, with 13 bases between the two germline ends. The chain combines TRBV7-8 with TRBJ1-4; maybe TRBD1 (5 bases). This receptor was taken from an elderly man with active COVID-19. The sequenced sample consisted of peripheral blood. The CDR3 DNA is TGTGCCAGCAGCTTATTATCAGGGAAAGATGAAAAACTGTTTTTT. It codes for CASSLLSGKDEKLFF.